This T cell receptor (beta chain) was identified in a study of blood T cell repertoires in COVID-19. The protocol was immunoSEQ multiplex PCR, while the TCRdb copy is restricted to in-frame clones and leaves out a portion. Here the sample spans roughly 100,000 clones, about 75% being singletons. After removal of 10 bases from V and 2 bases from J, the junction contained 5 bases not matched to a gene. Germline-derived CDR1 and CDR2 are LNHDA and SQIVND (reference sequence). The CDR3 spans 13 residues. The specimen sequenced was peripheral blood. The source is a woman of 80 years or more with acute or convalescent COVID-19. This chain links TRBV19 with TRBJ1-5; 7 bases line up with TRBD1. The CDR3 DNA reads as TGTGCCATAGGGGGCGGAGGCAATCAGCCCCAGCATTTT. Translation gives CAIGGGGNQPQHF.